The clone carrying this T cell receptor (beta chain) was recorded at least ten times. Its antigen is not identified. The sample belongs to a study of CD8 T cells in ankylosing spondylitis. Study observations and caveats: Significant enrichment of disease-linked clones was reported in matched ankylosing spondylitis synovial fluid. Certain motif variants had earlier been reported in reactive arthritis synovial fluid and blood. One TCR beta motif, made up of under ten highly homologous variants, appeared characteristic of ankylosing spondylitis blood.

Generation of TCR beta libraries employed quantitative 5'-RACE incorporating molecular barcodes. TCRdb redid the calling of the 5' RACE reads with MiXCR, one entry per CDR3 protein. The sample includes hundreds of thousands of distinct CDR3 sequences, more than 15% of them seen just once. This clonotype originated in a male donor with ankylosing spondylitis. Sequencing was performed on blood, either unsorted or a sorted T cell fraction (not recorded which).

CDR3: CATSRDGRRGAFF. The CDR3 DNA reads TGTGCCACCAGCAGAGATGGCCGACGAGGAGCTTTCTTT. The V and J genes are TRBV15 and TRBJ1-1; the D is unclear. The CDR3 runs to 13 residues. V was clipped by 0 bases and J by 10 bases, with 12 bases between them. Germline lookup yields CDR1 LNHNV and CDR2 YYDKDF (reference sequence).